What follows are 26 T cell receptor beta chains derived from one specimen sequenced in a study of cytomegalovirus exposure and HLA in healthy donors. In the PCR, 60 Vbeta and 13 Jbeta primers were used. Profiled with immunoSEQ multiplex PCR; TCRdb holds only in-frame clones, not every one. The table records 100,000 to 150,000 clones, approximately 80% of them present only once. Input material: PBMCs. The receptor set was obtained from a girl aged 2-15 years in good health and CMV-seronegative.

The CDR3 loop is CAITPGTAYNEQFF. CDR3 DNA sequence: TGTGCCATCACCCCCGGGACAGCTTACAATGAGCAGTTCTTC. This chain uses TRBV10-3 with TRBJ2-1, with 7 bases aligning to TRBD1. The CDR3 covers 14 residues. Germline V lookup: CDR1 ENHRY, CDR2 SYGVKD. V trimming: 7 bases; J trimming: 4 bases; junction bases outside the gene matches: 7.

The chain has TRBV6-1 and TRBJ2-3; 12 bases are shared with TRBD2. CDR1 is MNHNS and CDR2 is SASEGT in the germline V gene. Unmatched junction bases numbered 3, after V lost 0 bases and J lost 5 bases. This CDR3 is built from 16 residues. Written as DNA, the CDR3 is TGTGCCAGCAGTGAAGCGAGACTAGCGGGAGAAGATACGCAGTATTTT. Translating gives CASSEARLAGEDTQYF.

This clone was counted ten times or more. This chain links TRBV19 with TRBJ1-2; D possibly corresponds to TRBD1 (6 bases). V was clipped by 5 bases and J by 5 bases, with 12 bases between them. This CDR3 has 13 residues. CDR1 is LNHDA, CDR2 SQIVND, per germline (reference sequence). The CDR3 DNA follows: TGTGCCAGTAGTCAGGGGCTATCGTATGGCTACACCTTC. The encoded protein is CASSQGLSYGYTF.

The chain recombines TRBV5-1 with TRBJ1-4; 9 nucleotides match TRBD1. Germline V gene lookup returns CDR1 SGHRS and CDR2 YFSETQ. The CDR3 is made up of 19 amino acids. Losses at the gene ends were 0 bases for V and 3 bases for J; bases not matched to a gene: 12. CDR3 DNA sequence: TGCGCCAGCAGCTTGGCCCGGGACAGGGAGGATAGTGCTAATGAAAAACTGTTTTTT. As protein: CASSLARDREDSANEKLFF.

The V gene is TRBV28, the J gene TRBJ2-3; tentative D call: TRBD2 (5 bases). V was cut by 1 base and J by 1 base, with 9 bases left in between. The V gene's germline CDR1 is MDHEN and CDR2 SYDVKM. The CDR3 is 15 amino acids. The CDR3 loop is CASSLSSGGTDTQYF. DNA of the CDR3: TGTGCCAGCAGTTTATCAAGCGGAGGCACAGATACGCAGTATTTT. Full variable domain (missing parts from reference TRBV28 and TRBJ2-3): DVKVTQSSRYLVKRTGEKVFLECVQDMDHENMFWYRQDPGLGLRLIYFSYDVKMKEKGDIPEGYSVSREKKERFSLILESASTNQTSMYLCASSLSSGGTDTQYFGPGTRLTVL.

J is TRBJ1-5 and V is TRBV9; D gene uncertain. CDR1 and CDR2 from the germline V gene are SGDLS and YYNGEE. This CDR3 is built from 14 residues. V lost 1 base and J 0 bases, leaving 5 bases between the germline ends. The CDR3 region is CASSVSYSNQPQHF. For the CDR3, the DNA is TGTGCCAGCAGCGTATCCTATAGCAATCAGCCCCAGCATTTT.

The table lists this clone with a few counts. The rearrangement uses TRBV7-2 and TRBJ1-1, with TRBD1 as a possible D gene (5 bases). The CDR3 length is 15 residues. Per the germline V gene, CDR1 is SGHTA and CDR2 is FQGNSA. The V gene lost 5 bases and the J gene lost 1 base, with 14 bases spanning the gap. CDR3 DNA: TGTGCCAGCAGCCCAGAAGGACACCAGAACACTGAAGCTTTCTTT. Its translation: CASSPEGHQNTEAFF.

The chain joins TRBV30 to TRBJ1-2; 8 bases are shared with TRBD1. The V and J ends lost 3 bases and 8 bases, in that order; junction bases with no gene match: 8. The CDR3 contains 13 residues. Germline CDR1 GTSNPN, CDR2 SVGIG (reference sequence). The CDR3 sequence is CAWRRQGATGYTF. CDR3 sequence (DNA): TGTGCCTGGAGACGTCAGGGGGCGACGGGCTACACCTTC.

This rearrangement joins TRBV29-1 to TRBJ2-7, with 9 nucleotides matching TRBD1. The CDR3 is 16 amino acids. Germline trimming cut 4 bases from V and 5 bases from J; bases unmatched to any gene: 15. Germline lookup yields CDR1 SQVTM and CDR2 ANQGSEA. As DNA, the CDR3 is TGCAGCGTTGCAGACGGACGGGGGACAGGGTCCAACGAGCAGTACTTC. Protein product: CSVADGRGTGSNEQYF.

The chain couples TRBV29-1 to TRBJ2-3, with 8 bases identical to TRBD2. Per germline, CDR1 SQVTM and CDR2 ANQGSEA. Losses at the gene ends were 4 bases for V and 3 bases for J; bases not matched to a gene: 6. There are 14 residues in the CDR3. The chain's CDR3 is CSVAREGPTDTQYF. As DNA, the CDR3 is TGCAGCGTTGCCCGGGAGGGACCTACAGATACGCAGTATTTT.

This chain connects TRBV7-3 to TRBJ2-3, with D possibly being TRBD2 (5 bases). The CDR3 extends over 14 amino acids. The V gene's germline CDR1 is SGHTA and CDR2 FQGTGA. Trimming removed 3 bases at V and 0 bases at J, with 7 bases between. CDR3 DNA sequence: TGTGCCAGCAGCTTGGGAGTGAGCACAGATACGCAGTATTTT. It is translated as CASSLGVSTDTQYF.

The sample holds one count of this clone. The genes are TRBV5-1 and TRBJ2-3; possible D gene TRBD2, 5 bases. This CDR3 contains 15 residues. V was trimmed by 0 bases and J by 4 bases, leaving 12 bases between them. Germline V gene lookup returns CDR1 SGHRS and CDR2 YFSETQ. CDR3 nucleotides: TGCGCCAGCAGCTTGGAATCTAGCCGGGCAGATACGCAGTATTTT. Translating gives CASSLESSRADTQYF.

V usage is TRBV1 and J usage is TRBJ2-5; the D call of TRBD1 is as the table states it, not checked on the DNA. Judging by the DNA end, TRBJ2-7 fits better; the J call may be wrong. TRBV1 has pseudogene status. The CDR3 has 16 residues. This CDR3 reads CTSSQLPGQGYHEQYF. Here the CDR3 DNA reads TGCACCAGCAGCCAGCTACCGGGACAGGGATACCACGAGCAGTACTTC.

V is TRBV13 and J is TRBJ2-7; D possibly corresponds to TRBD1 (6 bases). The CDR3 runs to 15 residues. Germline values: CDR1 PRHDT, CDR2 FYEKMQ (reference sequence). Trimming shortened V by 3 bases and J by 3 bases, and 15 bases separated the two germline ends. The CDR3 sequence is CASSFLKQGLYEQYF. The DNA of the CDR3 is TGTGCCAGCAGCTTTCTTAAACAGGGTCTCTACGAGCAGTACTTC.

The chain uses TRBV28 and TRBJ1-2; D is unresolved. The V and J ends lost 4 bases and 9 bases respectively, with 9 bases between them. Germline V CDR1 and CDR2: MDHEN, SYDVKM. This CDR3 is built from 11 residues. The CDR3 coding sequence is TGTGCCAGCAGTTCCGCGGGCCGCTACACCTTC. Its translation: CASSSAGRYTF.

The V gene is TRBV7-8, the J gene TRBJ1-2, with D unresolved. Trimming stripped 6 bases from V and 5 bases from J, with 13 bases between. This CDR3 has 13 amino acids. The germline V gene has CDR1 SGHVS and CDR2 FQNEAQ. CDR3 loop: CASSTGSTYGYTF. DNA for the CDR3: TGTGCCAGCAGTACGGGGTCCACTTATGGCTACACCTTC.

This sequence joins TRBV18 and TRBJ2-2, with TRBD1 as a possible D gene (5 bases). Germline V CDR1 and CDR2: KGHSH, LQKENI. CDR3 length: 15 residues. The V end was cut by 3 bases, the J end by 6 bases, with 14 bases between. Here the CDR3 DNA reads TGTGCCAGCTCACCTCAGGGCGACCCCGCCGGGGAGCTGTTTTTT. Amino acids: CASSPQGDPAGELFF.

The V call is TRBV15, the J call TRBJ1-2; D unclear. Germline V gene data show CDR1 as LNHNV and CDR2 as YYDKDF (reference sequence). Trimming stripped 4 bases from V and 3 bases from J, with 15 bases between. There are 15 residues in the CDR3. CDR3 bases: TGTGCCACCAGCACTACAGCTTTCCCGGACTATGGCTACACCTTC. This translates into CATSTTAFPDYGYTF.

On this clone: At one of its ends the junction is not consistent with the germline gene, which may arise from a read error. The genes are TRBV27 and TRBJ2-7, with D hard to call. The V gene's germline CDR1 is MNHEY and CDR2 SMNVEV (reference sequence). The CDR3 is made up of 11 amino acids. The CDR3, as DNA: TGTGCCGGCAGTTCAGGCTACGAGCAGTACTTC. Its translation is CAGSSGYEQYF.

The V and J genes are TRBV9 and TRBJ2-5; TRBD1 is a possible D gene (5 bases). Trimming cost V 3 bases and J 1 base, with 19 bases left between them. The CDR3 is 17 residues long. CDR1 is SGDLS and CDR2 is YYNGEE in the germline V gene. The CDR3 sequence: CASSDRFGQWPQETQYF. CDR3 DNA: TGTGCCAGCAGCGACCGTTTTGGACAATGGCCCCAAGAGACCCAGTACTTC.

The chain has TRBV6-1 and TRBJ2-7, with D unresolved. Trimming shortened V by 3 bases and J by 6 bases, and 21 bases separated the two germline ends. CDR1 and CDR2 (germline): MNHNS, SASEGT. This CDR3 region has 16 residues. CDR3 sequence: CASSEIVPAPSAEQYF. CDR3 sequence (DNA): TGTGCCAGCAGTGAGATAGTCCCCGCTCCTTCTGCCGAGCAGTACTTC.

The chain combines TRBV27 with TRBJ2-7; 7 nucleotides align to TRBD1. The junction had 11 bases not matched to a gene; V was cut back by 4 bases and J by 5 bases. Germline values: CDR1 MNHEY, CDR2 SMNVEV (reference sequence). CDR3 size: 15 residues. This CDR3 is CASSSQGTVVNEQYF. The CDR3, as DNA: TGTGCCAGCAGTTCACAGGGGACCGTTGTCAACGAGCAGTACTTC.

This rearrangement joins TRBV6-1 to TRBJ1-2; 7 bases are a match to TRBD1. CDR1 MNHNS and CDR2 SASEGT come from the germline V gene. CDR3 length: 18 residues. V lost 1 base, J lost 3 bases, and 14 bases stayed unmatched. The CDR3 DNA is TGTGCCAGCAGTGAAGTACTACTTTACGGGACAGACGACTATGGCTACACCTTC. Protein product: CASSEVLLYGTDDYGYTF.

This chain connects TRBV21-1 to TRBJ2-7; TRBD2, the table's D call, lacks a check against the DNA. TRBV21-1 is shown as a pseudogene. The CDR3 has 16 residues. The CDR3: CASSKIRLAGTYEQYF. CDR3 bases: TGTGCCAGCAGCAAAATTAGACTAGCGGGGACCTACGAGCAGTACTTC.

The V call is TRBV11-2, the J call TRBJ2-3, with 8 bases identical to TRBD2. CDR1 is SGHAT and CDR2 is FQNNGV in the germline V gene. CDR3 length: 15 residues. Germline trimming cut 5 bases from V and 5 bases from J; bases unmatched to any gene: 9. This CDR3 reads CASSPGTSDLDTQYF. In DNA form, the CDR3 reads TGTGCCAGCAGCCCCGGGACTAGTGATTTAGATACGCAGTATTTT.

The V and J genes are TRBV5-4 and TRBJ1-1, with D possibly matching TRBD1 (5 bases). Trimming removed 2 bases from V and 3 bases from J, with 20 bases in between. This CDR3 spans 17 amino acids. The germline CDR1 and CDR2 sequences are SGHNT and YYREEE (reference sequence). CDR3: CASSLPVGGGKDTEAFF. The CDR3 nucleotides read TGTGCCAGCAGCTTACCGGTCGGGGGTGGCAAAGACACTGAAGCTTTCTTT.